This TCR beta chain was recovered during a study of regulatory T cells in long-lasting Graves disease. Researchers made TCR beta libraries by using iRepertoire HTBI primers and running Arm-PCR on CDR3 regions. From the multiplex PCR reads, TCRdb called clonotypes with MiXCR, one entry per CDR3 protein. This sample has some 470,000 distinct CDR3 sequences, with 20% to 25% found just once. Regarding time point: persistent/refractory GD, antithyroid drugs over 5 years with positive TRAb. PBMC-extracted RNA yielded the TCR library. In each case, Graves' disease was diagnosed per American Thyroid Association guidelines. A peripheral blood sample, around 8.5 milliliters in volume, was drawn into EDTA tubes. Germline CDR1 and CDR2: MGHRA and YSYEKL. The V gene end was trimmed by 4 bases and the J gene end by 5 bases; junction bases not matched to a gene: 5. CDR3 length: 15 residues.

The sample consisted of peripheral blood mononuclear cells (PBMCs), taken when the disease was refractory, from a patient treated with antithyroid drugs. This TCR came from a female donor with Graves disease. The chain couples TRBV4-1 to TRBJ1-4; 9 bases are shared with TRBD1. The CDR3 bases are TGCGCCAGCAGCCCTTCGACAGGGGGGAATGAAAAACTGTTTTTT. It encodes CASSPSTGGNEKLFF.